Below, 19 T cell receptor beta chains from the same sample are listed, as sequenced in a study of molecular identifiers for immune sequencing clone quantification. In TCRdb, the PCR reads were re-called with MiXCR into one record per CDR3 protein. In the table there are around 100,000 distinct CDR3 sequences, around 33% of which are singletons. Sequencing was carried out using naive CD8+ T cells from blood, with Jurkat cell RNA spiked in. Subset meaning: FACS-sorted CD8+CD4-CCR7+CD45RA+ naive T cells. Receptors originate from a human donor in good health. Some libraries in this study had Jurkat cell RNA spiked in.

The chain employs TRBV19 and TRBJ1-3; 7 bases are shared with TRBD1. The CDR3 contains 15 residues. The germline gives CDR1 LNHDA, CDR2 SQIVND (reference sequence). J gave up 2 bases and V 3 bases, and 4 bases lay outside the gene matches. CDR3 protein: CASSIEGAAGNTIYF. In DNA, the CDR3 is TGTGCCAGTAGTATTGAGGGGGCGGCTGGAAACACCATATATTTT.

This clonotype has just one count. In DNA, the CDR3 is TGTGCCAGCAGCCCCTGGTCTGGCTACGAGCAGTACTTC. Translating gives CASSPWSGYEQYF. The chain employs TRBV4-2 and TRBJ2-7, with D unclear. There are 13 residues in the CDR3. The germline gives CDR1 LGHNA, CDR2 YNFKEQ. Trimming removed 4 bases at V and 3 bases at J, with 10 bases between.

This rearrangement joins TRBV19 to TRBJ2-3; TRBD2 matches 11 bases. The CDR3 sequence is 15 residues long. Germline CDR1 is LNHDA and CDR2 is SQIVND (reference sequence). V lost 2 bases, J lost 4 bases, and 2 bases stayed unmatched. This chain's CDR3 is CASSITSGRADTQYF. In DNA, the CDR3 is TGTGCCAGTAGTATAACTAGCGGGAGAGCAGATACGCAGTATTTT.

This clonotype was picked up a small number of times. The chain carries TRBV3-1 and TRBJ2-7; D unclear. Germline V gene sequence: CDR1 LGHDT, CDR2 YNNKEL (reference sequence). Between the trimmed V and J ends, which lost 5 bases and 3 bases, there was a span of 8 bases. The CDR3 contains 12 residues. Here the CDR3 reads CASSECSYEQYF. Written as DNA, the CDR3 is TGTGCCAGCAGCGAGTGTAGCTACGAGCAGTACTTC.

In this sample, this clonotype turned up a few times. The V and J genes are TRBV4-3 and TRBJ2-1; 7 nucleotides agree with TRBD1. The V and J ends lost 1 base and 9 bases, in that order; junction bases with no gene match: 9. CDR1 and CDR2 (germline): LGHNA, YSLEER. There are 15 residues in the CDR3. The CDR3 DNA reads as TGCGCCAGCAGCCAAGGGCTCGGGACAGCCCTTGAGCAGTTCTTC. Amino acids: CASSQGLGTALEQFF.

In nucleotides, the CDR3 is TGTGCCATCAGTGAGTCAGGACAGGGGTCCTACGAGCAGTACTTC. Protein: CAISESGQGSYEQYF. The chain couples TRBV10-3 to TRBJ2-7; 9 nucleotides align to TRBD1. Unmatched junction bases numbered 1, after V lost 0 bases and J lost 1 base. CDR1 is ENHRY and CDR2 is SYGVKD in the germline V gene. The CDR3 length is 15 residues.

In its sample, this clonotype was seen once. Because it lacks the conserved phenylalanine or tryptophan at the end, this CDR3 is likely a read error. The DNA is left out, because the CDR3 cannot be placed on it with certainty; the CDR3 is given as TCRdb lists it. The rearrangement uses TRBV4-1 and TRBJ2-1; the D call of TRBD2 is as the table states it, not checked on the DNA. CDR1 and CDR2 from the germline V gene are MGHRA and YSYEKL. The CDR3 spans 16 amino acids, including both terminal residues. The CDR3 here is CASSLGAETNYNEQII.

The rearrangement uses TRBV28 and TRBJ1-1; D gene uncertain. The CDR3 sequence is 15 residues long. Looked up from germline, CDR1 is MDHEN and CDR2 is SYDVKM. The V end lost 5 bases, the J end lost 2 bases, and 15 bases lay between the germline ends. The CDR3 region is CASSPNPQVNTEAFF. The CDR3 DNA reads as TGTGCCAGCAGTCCAAACCCCCAGGTTAACACTGAAGCTTTCTTT. The full variable domain, in which reference TRBV28 and TRBJ1-1 provide the parts outside the CDR3, is DVKVTQSSRYLVKRTGEKVFLECVQDMDHENMFWYRQDPGLGLRLIYFSYDVKMKEKGDIPEGYSVSREKKERFSLILESASTNQTSMYLCASSPNPQVNTEAFFGQGTRLTVV.

This clonotype occurred a few times. The chain recombines TRBV7-2 with TRBJ2-3; D gene unclear. There are 16 residues in the CDR3. Per the germline V gene, CDR1 is SGHTA and CDR2 is FQGNSA. The V and J ends lost 5 bases and 4 bases respectively, with 19 bases between them. The DNA of the CDR3 is TGTGCCAGCAGCATAGTTTTAGGTTCATACGCAGATACGCAGTATTTT. Translated, it gives CASSIVLGSYADTQYF.

This clonotype came up a few times. This sequence joins TRBV6-6 and TRBJ2-5, with D maybe TRBD1 (5 bases). This CDR3 has 16 amino acids. V lost 0 bases, J lost 2 bases, and 13 bases lay in between. Germline V CDR1 and CDR2: MNHNY, SVGAGI (reference sequence). In DNA, the CDR3 is TGTGCCAGCAGTTACTCGACAGATGCCCCTCAAGAGACCCAGTACTTC. Translated, it gives CASSYSTDAPQETQYF.

This clonotype showed up just a few times. This chain links TRBV27 with TRBJ2-3, with a weak D call TRBD2 (5 bases). The length of the CDR3 is 14 residues. Trimming pared 4 bases from V and 1 base from J, leaving 9 bases between. CDR1 MNHEY and CDR2 SMNVEV come from the germline V gene (reference sequence). In DNA, the CDR3 is TGTGCCAGCAGTTGGACTCGACGCACAGATACGCAGTATTTT. This translates into CASSWTRRTDTQYF.

This clonotype was detected ten times or more. The rearrangement links TRBV19 to TRBJ1-1, with D possibly being TRBD1 (6 bases). V gave up 5 bases and J gave up 4 bases, with 8 bases separating them. The CDR3 length is 12 residues. Germline V CDR1 and CDR2: LNHDA, SQIVND (reference sequence). The CDR3 loop reads CASSEGGTEAFF. As DNA, the CDR3 is TGTGCCAGTAGTGAAGGGGGCACTGAAGCTTTCTTT. The full variable domain, in which reference TRBV19 and TRBJ1-1 provide the parts outside the CDR3, is DGGITQSPKYLFRKEGQNVTLSCEQNLNHDAMYWYRQDPGQGLRLIYYSQIVNDFQKGDIAEGYSVSREKKESFPLTVTSAQKNPTAFYLCASSEGGTEAFFGQGTRLTVV.

This clonotype was seen more than once but under ten times. The chain joins TRBV5-6 to TRBJ2-7; D perhaps matches TRBD1 (5 bases). CDR3 length: 13 amino acids. Germline loops: CDR1 SGHDT, CDR2 YYEEEE. V gave up 0 bases and J gave up 4 bases, with 8 bases separating them. The chain's CDR3 is CASSLEAGYEQYF. CDR3 coding DNA: TGTGCCAGCAGCTTGGAGGCAGGGTACGAGCAGTACTTC.

The CDR3 region has the DNA TGTGCCAGCAGTTTAGCGACGGACGCGCTCGGGCAGTACTTC. Residues: CASSLATDALGQYF. The chain recombines TRBV12-3 or TRBV12-4 with TRBJ2-7; no reliable D call. The CDR3 extends over 14 amino acids. Trimming stripped 0 bases from V and 9 bases from J, with 15 bases between.

Turning to this clonotype: Without the conserved terminal phenylalanine or tryptophan, this CDR3 likely stems from a read error. This chain links TRBV6-5 with TRBJ2-5; 9 bases match TRBD1. This CDR3 is built from 17 residues. The V gene's germline CDR1 is MNHEY and CDR2 SVGAGI. J was trimmed by 3 bases and V by 4 bases; bases with no gene match: 12. The CDR3 region is CASSFIHRTGVEETQYL. The CDR3 region has the DNA TGTGCCAGCAGTTTCATACACCGGACAGGGGTTGAAGAGACCCAGTACCTC.

Ten or more counts support this clonotype. The chain recombines TRBV10-3 with TRBJ1-1; 7 bases align to TRBD1. V lost 2 bases, J lost 4 bases, and 1 base stayed unmatched. Germline V CDR1 and CDR2: ENHRY, SYGVKD. The CDR3 is 13 residues long. Here the CDR3 DNA reads TGTGCCATCAGTGAGGACAGGGCCACTGAAGCTTTCTTT. This codes for CAISEDRATEAFF.

This clonotype appeared many times. The gene calls are TRBV28 and TRBJ2-3; perhaps TRBD1 as D (6 bases). Per germline, CDR1 MDHEN and CDR2 SYDVKM. CDR3 length: 15 amino acids. With 6 bases removed from V and 4 bases from J, the gap between germline ends came to 17 bases. The CDR3 reads CASSLPGVWSDTQYF. CDR3 nucleotides: TGTGCCAGCAGCCTCCCAGGGGTCTGGTCAGATACGCAGTATTTT.

Comment on this clonotype: Possible read error: a much larger clone is one base away. J is TRBJ1-3 and V is TRBV29-1; D uncertain. V lost 5 bases and J 0 bases, leaving 11 bases between the germline ends. The germline V gene encodes CDR1 SQVTM and CDR2 ANQGSEA. The CDR3 covers 14 residues. The CDR3 loop is CSVWGGDSGNTIYF. The CDR3 DNA reads as TGCAGCGTTTGGGGTGGTGACTCTGGAAACACCATATATTTT. The whole variable domain, filled in from reference TRBV29-1 and TRBJ1-3, reads SAVISQKPSRDICQRGTSLTIQCQVDSQVTMMFWYRQQPGQSLTLIATANQGSEATYESGFVIDKFPISRPNLTFSTLTVSNMSPEDSSIYLCSVWGGDSGNTIYFGEGSWLTVV.

The sample holds one count of this clonotype. The chain has TRBV28 and TRBJ2-2; TRBD2 agrees at 7 bases. The J segment lost 3 bases and the V segment lost 3 bases, leaving 10 bases of the junction unmatched. There are 17 residues in the CDR3. Per germline, CDR1 MDHEN and CDR2 SYDVKM. As DNA, the CDR3 is TGTGCCAGCAGTTTGGAGCTGGGAGGGGAGGACACCGGGGAGCTGTTTTTT. Protein product: CASSLELGGEDTGELFF.